The 7 T cell receptor beta chains given below trace back to one sample, sequenced in a study of cytomegalovirus exposure and HLA in healthy donors (dated by TCRdb to the late 2010s). The library was built by means of the immunoSEQ multiplex PCR assay. A mixture of 60 forward primers for TCR Vbeta segments and 13 reverse primers for TCR Jbeta segments was used in the multiplex PCR. What TCRdb holds here is the immuneACCESS table cut down to in-frame rearrangements. Part of the clones is not present; checked against another copy, under half of the missing clones reflect an unresolved V gene, and the others are unexplained. The sample table contains fewer than 250,000 clones; only one count was recorded for 76% of them. The ten largest clones add up to approximately 0.6% of the sample. The material sequenced was PBMCs. Receptors originate from a man between 18 and 35 years old in good health and CMV-seronegative.

This chain uses TRBV5-4 with TRBJ2-1; TRBD2 agrees at 7 bases. With V trimmed by 7 bases and J by 0 bases, 7 bases remained unmatched. The CDR3 has 15 residues. Germline V gene lookup returns CDR1 SGHNT and CDR2 YYREEE (reference sequence). The CDR3 region is CASEGRESSYNEQFF. Written as DNA, the CDR3 is TGTGCCAGCGAGGGGCGGGAGAGCTCCTACAATGAGCAGTTCTTC.

CDR3 sequence (DNA): TGTGCCAGCAGTGTCCGTGGCAGGGTGGAGACCCAGTACTTC. Translated: CASSVRGRVETQYF. V usage is TRBV27 and J usage is TRBJ2-5; TRBD1 might be the D (5 bases). From germline, CDR1 is MNHEY and CDR2 SMNVEV (reference sequence). V was cut by 5 bases and J by 5 bases, with 15 bases left in between. The CDR3 has 14 residues.

This clone showed up just a few times. The rearrangement uses TRBV19 and TRBJ2-7, with TRBD1 matching 8 bases. This CDR3 has 15 amino acids. Germline CDR1 and CDR2: LNHDA and SQIVND (reference sequence). J was trimmed by 4 bases and V by 0 bases; bases with no gene match: 5. CDR3 in amino acids: CASSIDGTGGYEQYF. DNA for the CDR3: TGTGCCAGTAGTATAGATGGGACAGGAGGATACGAGCAGTACTTC. Looking up the rest from reference TRBV19 and TRBJ2-7 gives the full variable domain: DGGITQSPKYLFRKEGQNVTLSCEQNLNHDAMYWYRQDPGQGLRLIYYSQIVNDFQKGDIAEGYSVSREKKESFPLTVTSAQKNPTAFYLCASSIDGTGGYEQYFGPGTRLTVT.

The gene calls are TRBV5-1 and TRBJ2-1; 11 nucleotides match TRBD2. The J segment lost 3 bases and the V segment lost 5 bases, leaving 19 bases of the junction unmatched. CDR3 length: 20 amino acids. CDR1 and CDR2 from the germline V gene are SGHRS and YFSETQ. CDR3 residues: CASRGIVAGGVGTSYNEQFF. The CDR3 DNA follows: TGCGCCAGCAGGGGTATAGTAGCGGGAGGGGTCGGGACAAGCTACAATGAGCAGTTCTTC.

This chain connects TRBV5-6 to TRBJ1-2; possibly TRBD1 for D (6 bases). V lost 2 bases, J lost 7 bases, and 15 bases lay in between. The CDR3 has 14 amino acids. Germline V lookup: CDR1 SGHDT, CDR2 YYEEEE. CDR3: CASSFLDSGSGYTF. The CDR3 nucleotides are TGTGCCAGCAGCTTCCTGGACAGTGGGTCTGGCTACACCTTC. The full variable domain, its missing parts supplied by reference TRBV5-6 and TRBJ1-2, is DAGVTQSPTHLIKTRGQQVTLRCSPKSGHDTVSWYQQALGQGPQFIFQYYEEEERQRGNFPDRFSGHQFPNYSSELNVNALLLGDSALYLCASSFLDSGSGYTFGSGTRLTVV.

V and J are TRBV7-9 and TRBJ1-2, with 8 bases fitting TRBD1. The germline V gene has CDR1 SEHNR and CDR2 FQNEAQ (reference sequence). The CDR3 is 15 residues long. V shed 1 base and J 0 bases; nucleotides not matched to a gene: 1. The CDR3 reads CASSLGTGPNYGYTF. CDR3 nucleotide sequence: TGTGCCAGCAGCTTAGGGACAGGGCCTAACTATGGCTACACCTTC.

The chain's CDR3 is CASRKSGGPEAFF. The CDR3 DNA sequence: TGTGCCAGCAGGAAATCCGGAGGGCCTGAAGCTTTCTTT. This sequence joins TRBV6-5 and TRBJ1-1, with D hard to call. The CDR3 length is 13 residues. V was trimmed by 6 bases and J by 6 bases, leaving 14 bases between them. CDR1 and CDR2 (germline): MNHEY, SVGAGI.